This T cell receptor beta chain was identified in a study of molecular identifiers for immune sequencing clone quantification. On the study more broadly: Replicate RNA from 20,000 or 100,000 naive CD8 T cells formed five aliquots; four were sequenced. Findings and limits, study-wide: Beyond 20 RNA copies, clones held over 99% of effector molecules, compared with under 1% in naive cells.

Sorting was used to obtain naive CD8 T cells (CD8+CD4-CCR7+CD45RA+). Comments on this clonotype: No antigen is known for it. A much larger clonotype is one base distant, so this may be a read error.

TCRdb itself ran the PCR reads through MiXCR, one entry per CDR3 protein. Of 30,000 to 45,000 distinct CDR3 sequences in the sample, approximately 17% were seen once. Germline V lookup: CDR1 MNHNS, CDR2 SASEGT. This CDR3 spans 10 amino acids. V lost 11 bases, J lost 4 bases, and 0 bases stayed unmatched. The material sequenced was naive CD8+ T cells from blood, with Jurkat cell RNA spiked in. Subset here: FACS-sorted CD8+CD4-CCR7+CD45RA+ naive T cells. The V call is TRBV6-1, the J call TRBJ2-3, with 7 bases fitting TRBD2. The source of this sequence is a human donor in good health. Some libraries in this study had Jurkat cell RNA spiked in. CDR3 residues: CAAGADTQYF. CDR3 nucleotide sequence: TGTGCCGCGGGAGCAGATACGCAGTATTTT.